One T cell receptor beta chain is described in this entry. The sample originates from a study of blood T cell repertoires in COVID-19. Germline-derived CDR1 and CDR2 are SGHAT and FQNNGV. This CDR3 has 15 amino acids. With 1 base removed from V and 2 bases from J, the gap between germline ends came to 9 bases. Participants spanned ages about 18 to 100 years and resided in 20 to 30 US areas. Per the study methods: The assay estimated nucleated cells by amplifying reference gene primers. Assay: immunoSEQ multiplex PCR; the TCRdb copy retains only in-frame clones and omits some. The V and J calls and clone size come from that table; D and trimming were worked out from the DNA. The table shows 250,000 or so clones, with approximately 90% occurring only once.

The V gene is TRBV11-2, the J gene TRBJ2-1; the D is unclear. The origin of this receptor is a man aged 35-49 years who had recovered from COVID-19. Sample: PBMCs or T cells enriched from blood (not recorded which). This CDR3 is CASSLARQPYNEQFF. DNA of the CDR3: TGTGCCAGCAGCTTAGCGAGACAACCCTACAATGAGCAGTTCTTC.